Following are 27 T cell receptor beta chains from one sample sequenced in a study of blood T cell repertoires in COVID-19. Here immunoSEQ multiplex PCR was the method, and the copy in TCRdb shows in-frame clones only, minus some. The sample records 300,000 to 350,000 clones, nearly 90% being singletons. The sequencing input was PBMCs or T cells enriched from blood (not recorded which). The receptor source for this set is a woman between 18 and 29 years old with acute COVID-19.

The chain links TRBV27 to TRBJ1-1, with D uncertain. This CDR3 comprises 15 residues. The germline V gene encodes CDR1 MNHEY and CDR2 SMNVEV (reference sequence). V lost 0 bases, J lost 0 bases, and 8 bases lay in between. CDR3 region: CASSLSRLMNTEAFF. CDR3 nucleotide sequence: TGTGCCAGCAGTTTATCGAGGCTAATGAACACTGAAGCTTTCTTT.

The gene calls are TRBV18 and TRBJ1-2; TRBD1 aligns across 7 bases. The length of the CDR3 is 13 residues. Germline CDR1 and CDR2: KGHSH and LQKENI. The junction had 5 bases not matched to a gene; V was cut back by 2 bases and J by 8 bases. The CDR3 sequence is CASSPDRDHGYTF. Written as DNA, the CDR3 is TGTGCCAGCTCACCAGACAGGGATCACGGCTACACCTTC.

This chain connects TRBV11-2 to TRBJ2-7; 9 bases align to TRBD1. The CDR3 spans 15 residues. The V gene end was trimmed by 5 bases and the J gene end by 3 bases; junction bases not matched to a gene: 8. Germline V gene lookup returns CDR1 SGHAT and CDR2 FQNNGV. The CDR3 nucleotides are TGTGCCAGCAGCCGAGGACAGGGGTTGGTCTACGAGCAGTACTTC. Protein product: CASSRGQGLVYEQYF.

The gene calls are TRBV28 and TRBJ2-5; 7 nucleotides match TRBD2. The CDR3 extends over 12 amino acids. V trimming: 10 bases; J trimming: 3 bases; junction bases outside the gene matches: 5. The germline V gene encodes CDR1 MDHEN and CDR2 SYDVKM. In DNA, the CDR3 is TGTGCCATCGCGGCGGGGGAAGAGACCCAGTACTTC. This encodes CAIAAGEETQYF.

The V gene is TRBV28, the J gene TRBJ2-7, with D possibly matching TRBD2 (6 bases). Trimming removed 2 bases at V and 5 bases at J, with 16 bases between. This CDR3 contains 15 residues. From germline, CDR1 is MDHEN and CDR2 SYDVKM. The CDR3 loop reads CASSLLGGFGHEQYF. The CDR3 nucleotides are TGTGCCAGCAGTTTACTAGGAGGGTTTGGGCACGAGCAGTACTTC.

This rearrangement joins TRBV18 to TRBJ1-3; D is unclear. The CDR3 runs to 14 residues. V was pared by 3 bases and J by 5 bases, with 11 bases between. Per the germline V gene, CDR1 is KGHSH and CDR2 is LQKENI. The CDR3 sequence is CASSPLALRNTIYF. The CDR3 bases are TGTGCCAGCTCACCCCTGGCCCTTCGAAACACCATATATTTT.

The chain is built from TRBV27 and TRBJ2-1; tentative D call: TRBD1 (5 bases). This CDR3 is built from 15 residues. V lost 2 bases and J lost 5, with 13 bases in between. Germline V gene data show CDR1 as MNHEY and CDR2 as SMNVEV (reference sequence). CDR3 sequence (DNA): TGTGCCAGCAGTTTAAGGGGCAGGGTTGACAATGAGCAGTTCTTC. Protein sequence: CASSLRGRVDNEQFF.

The chain is built from TRBV7-9 and TRBJ2-3; weak D call: TRBD2 (6 bases). Trimming cost V 5 bases and J 8 bases, with 11 bases left between them. This CDR3 contains 12 residues. Germline lookup yields CDR1 SEHNR and CDR2 FQNEAQ (reference sequence). This chain's CDR3 is CASSGGAGTQYF. The CDR3 DNA follows: TGTGCCAGCAGCGGCGGAGCGGGTACGCAGTATTTT.

The chain carries TRBV19 and TRBJ2-7; 9 bases match TRBD1. V dropped 4 bases and J dropped 12; count of bases not matched to a gene: 7. This CDR3 has 12 amino acids. In germline, CDR1 is LNHDA, CDR2 SQIVND (reference sequence). CDR3 nucleotide sequence: TGTGCCAGTAGTAACCAAGACAGGGGGTTGTACTTC. This codes for CASSNQDRGLYF.

CDR3 nucleotide sequence: TGCAGTGTTAGTAGAAGGACTAGCGCACAAGAGACCCAGTACTTC. It is translated as CSVSRRTSAQETQYF. The chain has TRBV20-1 and TRBJ2-5, with 9 bases matching TRBD2. The V segment lost 7 bases and the J segment 2 bases; nucleotides outside the gene matches: 11. CDR3 length equals 15 residues. Looked up from germline, CDR1 is DFQATT and CDR2 is SNEGSKA (reference sequence).

About this clone: At the DNA level, this CDR3 is encoded by other sequences in the same sample as well. The V and J genes are TRBV18 and TRBJ1-1; 7 bases align to TRBD1. The CDR3 is 13 residues long. V was pared by 5 bases and J by 0 bases, with 0 bases of the junction left unmatched. The V gene's germline CDR1 is KGHSH and CDR2 LQKENI. CDR3 sequence: CASSTGVNTEAFF. The CDR3 nucleotides read TGTGCCAGCTCAACAGGGGTGAACACTGAAGCTTTCTTT.

For this clone: Other DNA sequences from this sample encode an identical CDR3 as well. V is TRBV27 and J is TRBJ1-5; 8 positions match TRBD1. The CDR3 is made up of 14 amino acids. Trimming removed 3 bases from V and 5 bases from J; junction bases left unmatched: 3. Germline CDR1 and CDR2: MNHEY and SMNVEV (reference sequence). CDR3 DNA: TGTGCCAGCAGTTTTGGACAGGGCGATCAGCCCCAGCATTTT. Amino acids: CASSFGQGDQPQHF.

This chain connects TRBV28 to TRBJ2-3; D may be TRBD2 (5 bases). Germline CDR1 reads MDHEN; CDR2 reads SYDVKM. Trimming cost V 4 bases and J 4 bases, with 15 bases left between them. This CDR3 contains 15 residues. Here the CDR3 reads CASSSRLRRADTQYF. CDR3 DNA sequence: TGTGCCAGCAGTTCCAGGCTGAGGCGGGCAGATACGCAGTATTTT.

This clone was counted a single time. The J gene is TRBJ2-5, the V gene TRBV7-3; 13 bases match TRBD2. This CDR3 region has 15 residues. The germline CDR1 and CDR2 sequences are SGHTA and FQGTGA. The V segment lost 4 bases and the J segment 5 bases; nucleotides outside the gene matches: 4. This chain's CDR3 is CASSSGLAGVETQYF. The CDR3 DNA reads as TGTGCCAGCAGCTCCGGACTAGCGGGAGTGGAGACCCAGTACTTC.

As concerns this clone: Other DNA sequences within the sample encode an identical CDR3. The genes are TRBV19 and TRBJ1-1; D might be TRBD1 (5 bases). The germline gives CDR1 LNHDA, CDR2 SQIVND (reference sequence). Deletions cut 3 bases from V and 4 bases from J, with 9 bases between. The CDR3 length is 13 residues. This CDR3 is CASSIGGSTEAFF. The CDR3 nucleotides read TGTGCCAGTAGTATCGGGGGGAGCACTGAAGCTTTCTTT.

The V gene is TRBV19, the J gene TRBJ2-1, with TRBD2 matching over 8 bases. The CDR3 sequence is 15 residues long. CDR1 and CDR2 from the germline V gene are LNHDA and SQIVND (reference sequence). J was trimmed by 6 bases and V by 5 bases; bases with no gene match: 9. The CDR3 nucleotides are TGTGCCAGTAGTGCGGGACTAGGCATTGGCAATGAGCAGTTCTTC. Its protein is CASSAGLGIGNEQFF. Supplemented by reference TRBV19 and TRBJ2-1, the full variable domain reads DGGITQSPKYLFRKEGQNVTLSCEQNLNHDAMYWYRQDPGQGLRLIYYSQIVNDFQKGDIAEGYSVSREKKESFPLTVTSAQKNPTAFYLCASSAGLGIGNEQFFGPGTRLTVL.

This clone was detected once. CDR3 amino acids: CASSEISGNSPLHF. In nucleotides, the CDR3 is TGCGCCAGCAGTGAGATTTCGGGAAATTCACCCCTCCACTTT. The chain recombines TRBV10-2 with TRBJ1-6, with D unresolved. V shed 2 bases and J shed 7 bases, with 9 bases lying between them. This CDR3 spans 14 amino acids. Germline assignment: CDR1 WSHSY and CDR2 SAAADI.

This chain uses TRBV4-1 with TRBJ2-3; the D gene is possibly TRBD1 (6 bases). The CDR3 contains 16 residues. CDR1 MGHRA and CDR2 YSYEKL come from the germline V gene. V lost 0 bases and J 4 bases, leaving 14 bases between the germline ends. CDR3 region: CASSQDPDGGADTQYF. CDR3 in DNA: TGCGCCAGCAGCCAAGATCCCGATGGGGGCGCAGATACGCAGTATTTT.

V gene TRBV27 combines with J gene TRBJ2-3; 10 bases fit TRBD2. The CDR3 length is 15 residues. Germline CDR1 reads MNHEY; CDR2 reads SMNVEV (reference sequence). Trimming removed 5 bases from V and 0 bases from J; junction bases left unmatched: 2. The CDR3 bases are TGTGCCAGCAGTGGACTAGCGGAGAGCACAGATACGCAGTATTTT. It codes for CASSGLAESTDTQYF.

J is TRBJ1-4 and V is TRBV9; D remains ambiguous. Trimming cost V 3 bases and J 8 bases, with 17 bases left between them. CDR3 size: 15 residues. Germline CDR1 is SGDLS and CDR2 is YYNGEE. This CDR3 is CASSAYSLMGEKLFF. The CDR3 coding sequence is TGTGCCAGCAGCGCCTACAGCCTCATGGGCGAAAAACTGTTTTTT. The whole variable domain, filled in from reference TRBV9 and TRBJ1-4, reads DSGVTQTPKHLITATGQRVTLRCSPRSGDLSVYWYQQSLDQGLQFLIQYYNGEERAKGNILERFSAQQFPDLHSELNLSSLELGDSALYFCASSAYSLMGEKLFFGSGTQLSVL.

The chain employs TRBV7-6 and TRBJ2-7, with 8 nucleotides matching TRBD1. With V trimmed by 0 bases and J by 2 bases, 6 bases remained unmatched. Germline CDR1 SGHVS, CDR2 FNYEAQ. The CDR3 loop spans 16 amino acids. CDR3 sequence: CASSLASGQGTYEQYF. CDR3 sequence (DNA): TGTGCCAGCAGCTTAGCGTCCGGACAGGGTACCTACGAGCAGTACTTC.

This clone was recorded a few times. This chain's CDR3 is CASSGGQGIGELFF. The DNA of the CDR3 is TGCGCCAGCAGCGGGGGACAGGGAATCGGGGAGCTGTTTTTT. The chain couples TRBV5-1 to TRBJ2-2, with 9 bases matching TRBD1. CDR1 is SGHRS and CDR2 is YFSETQ in the germline V gene. Unmatched junction bases numbered 5, after V lost 4 bases and J lost 7 bases. This CDR3 is 14 amino acids long.

The genes are TRBV6-6 and TRBJ2-7; TRBD2 agrees at 14 bases. The CDR3 contains 19 residues. Germline CDR1 reads MNHNY; CDR2 reads SVGAGI (reference sequence). Germline trimming cut 6 bases from V and 0 bases from J; bases unmatched to any gene: 13. The CDR3 protein is CASSRSPGLAGVDSYEQYF. CDR3 nucleotide sequence: TGTGCCAGCAGCCGATCGCCGGGACTAGCGGGGGTGGACTCCTACGAGCAGTACTTC.

V is TRBV6-5 and J is TRBJ2-2; no clear D gene. Germline V gives CDR1 MNHEY, CDR2 SVGAGI. V was shortened by 4 bases and J by 6 bases, with 3 bases between the two germline ends. The CDR3 covers 11 residues. CDR3 nucleotides: TGTGCCAGCAGTTTCGCCGGGGAGCTGTTTTTT. Translated, it gives CASSFAGELFF.

This clone was seen a few times. This chain links TRBV7-9 with TRBJ1-2; 8 positions match TRBD1. Per the germline V gene, CDR1 is SEHNR and CDR2 is FQNEAQ (reference sequence). The V and J ends lost 1 base and 6 bases, in that order; junction bases with no gene match: 7. CDR3 length: 15 amino acids. The CDR3 sequence is CASSLEANRGNGYTF. In DNA, the CDR3 is TGTGCCAGCAGCTTAGAGGCGAACAGGGGGAATGGCTACACCTTC.

The rearrangement joins TRBV10-3 to TRBJ1-6; no clear D. CDR3 length equals 13 residues. Trimming removed 2 bases at V and 12 bases at J, with 11 bases between. Germline CDR1 reads ENHRY; CDR2 reads SYGVKD. The CDR3 spells CAISESERVPLHF. As DNA, the CDR3 is TGTGCCATCAGTGAGAGTGAGAGGGTACCCCTCCACTTT.

The V gene is TRBV13, the J gene TRBJ1-3; a possible D gene is TRBD1 (6 bases). Germline V gene lookup returns CDR1 PRHDT and CDR2 FYEKMQ (reference sequence). Trimming pared 1 base from V and 2 bases from J, leaving 12 bases between. The CDR3 length is 16 residues. The CDR3 sequence is CASSLAQGPTGNTIYF. The CDR3, as DNA: TGTGCCAGCAGCTTAGCACAGGGACCAACTGGAAACACCATATATTTT.